A single sample is the source of the 3 T cell receptor beta chains below, sequenced in a study of PD-1 blockade in classical Hodgkin lymphoma. The data were produced by immunoSEQ multiplex PCR, yet TCRdb's version contains in-frame clones alone and is incomplete. The sample includes some 23,000 clones, about 89% of them seen just once. The time point is: newly diagnosed, previously untreated cHL patient sample. Purification of CD4+ T cells from thawed PBMCs was performed via magnetic negative selection. Source material: CD4+ T cells from blood. These receptors were collected from a human donor with classical Hodgkin lymphoma.

The chain combines TRBV5-8 with TRBJ1-3, with TRBD1 matching 7 bases. The CDR3 contains 16 residues. With 4 bases clipped from V and 4 bases from J, the junction kept 11 bases outside the gene matches. CDR1 SGHTS and CDR2 YDEGEE come from the germline V gene. Written as DNA, the CDR3 is TGTGCCAGCAGCCATACATCCGGGACAGCCGGAAACACCATATATTTT. Translation gives CASSHTSGTAGNTIYF.

V and J are TRBV2 and TRBJ2-7, with a tentative D call TRBD2 (6 bases). The ends were cut back, 7 bases at V and 6 bases at J, with 10 bases in the middle. The CDR3 extends over 11 amino acids. Germline CDR1 is SNHLY and CDR2 is FYNNEI. The DNA for the CDR3 is TGTGCCAGCACCCAGCGGGCCGAGCAGTACTTC. As protein: CASTQRAEQYF.

The rearrangement uses TRBV28 and TRBJ1-2; the match to TRBD1 covers 11 bases. The CDR3 has 18 residues. Germline assignment: CDR1 MDHEN and CDR2 SYDVKM. V lost 0 bases, J lost 8 bases, and 14 bases stayed unmatched. CDR3 region: CASSLWGGQGASLGGYTF. CDR3 sequence (DNA): TGTGCCAGCAGTTTATGGGGAGGACAGGGGGCCTCGCTAGGAGGCTACACCTTC.